The 8 T cell receptor beta chains below come from one sample, sequenced in a study of cytomegalovirus exposure and HLA in healthy donors. PCR amplification relied on 60 Vbeta primers (plus 13 Jbeta primers). TCRdb's copy holds only in-frame clones and misses some; the assay was immunoSEQ multiplex PCR. This table has 60,000 to 70,000 clones, about 82% appearing once. Input material: PBMCs. These receptors were obtained from a woman aged 25-40 years in good health and CMV-seronegative.

The table lists this clone with a few counts. The CDR3 coding sequence is TGTGCCATCAGTGAGAGCGGGACAGGTCGGGCACCCCTCCACTTT. The encoded protein is CAISESGTGRAPLHF. The chain uses TRBV10-3 and TRBJ1-6; 8 bases align to TRBD1. Trimming at V came to 2 bases and at J to 11 bases, leaving 8 bases not matched to a gene. Germline V gene lookup returns CDR1 ENHRY and CDR2 SYGVKD. The CDR3 loop spans 15 amino acids.

This chain joins TRBV5-1 and TRBJ2-7; TRBD2 aligns across 11 bases. This CDR3 contains 13 residues. V was clipped by 2 bases and J by 5 bases; unmatched bases: 0. The germline V gene encodes CDR1 SGHRS and CDR2 YFSETQ. The CDR3 DNA is TGCGCCAGCAGCTTACTAGCGGGAGACGAGCAGTACTTC. It translates to CASSLLAGDEQYF.

This sequence joins TRBV5-4 and TRBJ1-6; D might be TRBD1 (6 bases). CDR3 length equals 14 residues. V shed 4 bases and J shed 7 bases, with 12 bases lying between them. Per the germline V gene, CDR1 is SGHNT and CDR2 is YYREEE (reference sequence). Here the CDR3 reads CASSTFTGNSPLHF. CDR3 nucleotides: TGTGCCAGCAGCACGTTCACAGGGAATTCACCCCTCCACTTT. Drawing the rest from reference TRBV5-4 and TRBJ1-6, the complete variable domain is ETGVTQSPTHLIKTRGQQVTLRCSSQSGHNTVSWYQQALGQGPQFIFQYYREEENGRGNFPPRFSGLQFPNYSSELNVNALELDDSALYLCASSTFTGNSPLHFGNGTRLTVT.

J is TRBJ2-1 and V is TRBV2, with unresolved D. Germline V lookup: CDR1 SNHLY, CDR2 FYNNEI. The CDR3 extends over 16 amino acids. Deletions cut 1 base from V and 0 bases from J, with 10 bases between. CDR3 residues: CASSEDLFSSYNEQFF. The CDR3 DNA sequence: TGTGCCAGCAGTGAAGATCTCTTTAGCTCCTACAATGAGCAGTTCTTC.

V gene TRBV6-6 combines with J gene TRBJ2-5, with D perhaps matching TRBD1 (6 bases). Germline V gene lookup returns CDR1 MNHNY and CDR2 SVGAGI (reference sequence). The V gene lost 0 bases and the J gene lost 7 bases, with 18 bases spanning the gap. The CDR3 runs 16 residues. CDR3 amino acids: CASSYSAGATSGTQYF. The CDR3 DNA reads TGTGCCAGCAGTTACTCCGCAGGGGCCACGAGTGGGACCCAGTACTTC.

The chain is built from TRBV4-1 and TRBJ1-4, with D unresolved. The CDR3 is 15 residues long. V gave up 3 bases and J gave up 7 bases, with 15 bases separating them. CDR1 and CDR2 from the germline V gene are MGHRA and YSYEKL. This CDR3 is CASSQVYNSGEKLFF. The CDR3 DNA sequence: TGCGCCAGCAGCCAGGTCTACAATAGCGGTGAAAAACTGTTTTTT.

The rearrangement joins TRBV30 to TRBJ2-5; weak D call: TRBD1 (5 bases). V gave up 1 base and J gave up 1 base, with 7 bases separating them. This CDR3 has 13 residues. Germline V gene sequence: CDR1 GTSNPN, CDR2 SVGIG (reference sequence). CDR3 residues: CAWSAGLQETQYF. Written as DNA, the CDR3 is TGTGCCTGGAGTGCAGGGCTCCAAGAGACCCAGTACTTC.

This chain connects TRBV30 to TRBJ1-1, with 11 bases identical to TRBD1. V dropped 0 bases and J dropped 6; count of bases not matched to a gene: 9. Germline V lookup: CDR1 GTSNPN, CDR2 SVGIG (reference sequence). The CDR3 consists of 16 residues. The CDR3 coding sequence is TGTGCCTGGAGTGTACTCTTAGGACAGGGGGCCTCTGAAGCTTTCTTT. Protein: CAWSVLLGQGASEAFF.